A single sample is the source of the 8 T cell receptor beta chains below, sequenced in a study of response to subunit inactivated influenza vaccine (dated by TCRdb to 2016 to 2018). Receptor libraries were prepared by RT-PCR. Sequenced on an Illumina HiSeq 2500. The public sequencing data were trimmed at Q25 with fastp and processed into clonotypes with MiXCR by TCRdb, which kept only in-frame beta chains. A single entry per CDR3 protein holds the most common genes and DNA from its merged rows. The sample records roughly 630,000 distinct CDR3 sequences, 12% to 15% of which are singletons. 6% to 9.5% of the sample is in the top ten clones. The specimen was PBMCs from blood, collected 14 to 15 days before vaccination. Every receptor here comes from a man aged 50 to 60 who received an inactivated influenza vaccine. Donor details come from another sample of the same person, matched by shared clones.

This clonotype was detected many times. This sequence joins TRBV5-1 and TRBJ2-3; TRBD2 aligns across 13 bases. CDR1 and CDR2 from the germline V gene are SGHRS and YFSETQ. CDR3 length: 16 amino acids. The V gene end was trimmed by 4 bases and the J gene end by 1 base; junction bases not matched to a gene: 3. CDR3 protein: CASSLGTSGGTDTQYF. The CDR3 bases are TGCGCCAGCAGCCTTGGGACTAGCGGGGGCACAGATACGCAGTATTTT.

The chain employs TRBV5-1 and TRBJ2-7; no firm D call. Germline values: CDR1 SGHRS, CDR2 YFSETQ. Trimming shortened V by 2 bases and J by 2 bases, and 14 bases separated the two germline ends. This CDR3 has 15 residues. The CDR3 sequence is CASSLSGNPTYEQYF. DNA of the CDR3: TGCGCCAGCAGCTTAAGTGGGAATCCTACCTACGAGCAGTACTTC.

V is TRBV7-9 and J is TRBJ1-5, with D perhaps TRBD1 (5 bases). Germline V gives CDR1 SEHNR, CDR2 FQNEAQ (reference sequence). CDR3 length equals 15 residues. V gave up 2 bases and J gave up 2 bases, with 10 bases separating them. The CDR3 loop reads CASSLPGAGNQPQHF. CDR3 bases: TGTGCCAGCAGCTTACCCGGGGCGGGCAATCAGCCCCAGCATTTT.

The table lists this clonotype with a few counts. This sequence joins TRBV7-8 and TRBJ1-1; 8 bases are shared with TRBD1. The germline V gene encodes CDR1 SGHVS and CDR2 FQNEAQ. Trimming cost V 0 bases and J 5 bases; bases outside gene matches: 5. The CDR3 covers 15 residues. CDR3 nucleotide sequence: TGTGCCAGCAGCTTAGCGGGGACAGGTCGTACTGAAGCTTTCTTT. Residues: CASSLAGTGRTEAFF.

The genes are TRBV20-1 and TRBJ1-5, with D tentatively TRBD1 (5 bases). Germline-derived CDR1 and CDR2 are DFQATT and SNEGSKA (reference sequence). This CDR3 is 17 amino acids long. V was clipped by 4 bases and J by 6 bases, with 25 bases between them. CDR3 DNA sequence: TGCAGTGCTACCAGTTTTGGGTCCGGGACCTCTTTTCAGCCCCAGCATTTT. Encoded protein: CSATSFGSGTSFQPQHF.

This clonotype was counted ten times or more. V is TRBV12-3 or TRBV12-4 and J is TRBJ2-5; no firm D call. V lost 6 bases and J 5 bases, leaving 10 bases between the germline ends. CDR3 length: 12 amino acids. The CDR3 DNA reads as TGTGCCAGCAGCGTCTCCGGGGAGACCCAGTACTTC. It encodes CASSVSGETQYF.

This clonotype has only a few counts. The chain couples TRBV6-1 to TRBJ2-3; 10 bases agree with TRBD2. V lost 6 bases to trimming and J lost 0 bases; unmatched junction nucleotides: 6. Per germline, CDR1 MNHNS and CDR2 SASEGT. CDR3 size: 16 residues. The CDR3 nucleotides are TGTGCCAGCAGATCTCAGACTAGCGGGAGCACAGATACGCAGTATTTT. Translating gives CASRSQTSGSTDTQYF.

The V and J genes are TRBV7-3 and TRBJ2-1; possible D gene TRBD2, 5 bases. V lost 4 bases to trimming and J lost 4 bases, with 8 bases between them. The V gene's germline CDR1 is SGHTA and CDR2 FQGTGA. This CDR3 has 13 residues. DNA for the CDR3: TGTGCCAGCAGCTCGACTAAGTACAATGAGCAGTTCTTC. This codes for CASSSTKYNEQFF.